These 13 T cell receptor beta chains were sequenced from one sample in a study of CD8 T cells in ankylosing spondylitis. In TCRdb, the 5' RACE reads were re-called with MiXCR into one record per CDR3 protein. The sample contains some 220,000 distinct CDR3 sequences, roughly 10% of which appear only once. Sequencing was performed on blood, either unsorted or a sorted T cell fraction (not recorded which). The source of these receptors is a male donor with ankylosing spondylitis or in good health (not recorded which).

This clonotype was seen repeatedly, ten times or more. CDR3 in DNA: TGCAGCGTTGAAAAAGGACAGGGGACTGAAGCTTTCTTT. Amino acid sequence: CSVEKGQGTEAFF. This chain joins TRBV29-1 and TRBJ1-1, with 9 bases that match TRBD1. J lost 5 bases, V lost 2 bases, and 3 bases had no gene match. This CDR3 is 13 amino acids long. Germline V CDR1 and CDR2: SQVTM, ANQGSEA.

The chain uses TRBV7-2 and TRBJ2-1, with TRBD2 matching 14 bases. Losses at the gene ends were 4 bases for V and 4 bases for J; bases not matched to a gene: 3. The germline CDR1 and CDR2 sequences are SGHTA and FQGNSA. There are 16 residues in the CDR3. The DNA for the CDR3 is TGTACCAGCAGCTCCGGACTAGCGGGAGGATACAATGAGCAGTTCTTC. Amino acids: CTSSSGLAGGYNEQFF.

This clonotype was recorded at least ten times. The J gene is TRBJ2-1, the V gene TRBV13; 8 nucleotides agree with TRBD2. Trimming at V came to 1 base and at J to 6 bases, leaving 5 bases not matched to a gene. CDR1 PRHDT and CDR2 FYEKMQ come from the germline V gene (reference sequence). This CDR3 has 15 residues. As DNA, the CDR3 is TGTGCCAGCAGCTTAGTCGGGAGGGAAGGCAATGAGCAGTTCTTC. Its protein is CASSLVGREGNEQFF.

In its sample, this clonotype was seen many times. The V gene is TRBV30, the J gene TRBJ2-1, with D maybe TRBD2 (5 bases). CDR1 is GTSNPN and CDR2 is SVGIG in the germline V gene (reference sequence). The CDR3 extends over 14 amino acids. Trimming pared 8 bases from V and 0 bases from J, leaving 14 bases between. This CDR3 reads CARQLDSSYNEQFF. The DNA for the CDR3 is TGTGCCCGCCAACTAGATAGCTCCTACAATGAGCAGTTCTTC.

There are a few counts of this clonotype. The chain joins TRBV9 to TRBJ2-1, with TRBD2 identical over 8 bases. Per the germline V gene, CDR1 is SGDLS and CDR2 is YYNGEE. The CDR3 length is 11 residues. Unmatched junction bases numbered 2, after V lost 2 bases and J lost 13 bases. This CDR3 is CASSVGGAQFF. CDR3 in DNA: TGTGCCAGCAGCGTCGGGGGGGCCCAGTTCTTC.

The gene calls are TRBV20-1 and TRBJ1-5, with D maybe TRBD1 (5 bases). The CDR3 runs 15 residues. Between the trimmed V and J ends, which lost 3 bases and 2 bases, there was a span of 14 bases. Germline V gives CDR1 DFQATT, CDR2 SNEGSKA (reference sequence). The CDR3 DNA reads TGCAGTGCTAGCCAGACAGAAACTCGCAATCAGCCCCAGCATTTT. Protein sequence: CSASQTETRNQPQHF.

This clonotype came up many times. An end of the junction differs from the germline gene, which may be a read error. The chain has TRBV30 and TRBJ1-1, with a tentative D call TRBD1 (5 bases). The CDR3 runs to 11 residues. The germline V gene encodes CDR1 GTSNPN and CDR2 SVGIG (reference sequence). As DNA, the CDR3 is TGTGCCTGGAGTGTAGGGACTGGAGCTTTCTTT. Its protein is CAWSVGTGAFF. The entire variable domain, with the rest obtained from reference TRBV30 and TRBJ1-1, is as follows: SQTIHQWPATLVQPVGSPLSLECTVEGTSNPNLYWYRQAAGRGLQLLFYSVGIGQISSEVPQNLSASRPQDRQFILSSKKLLLSDSGFYLCAWSVGTGAFFGQGTRLTVV.

This clonotype was picked up many times. The genes are TRBV7-8 and TRBJ1-1, with no clear D. The germline gives CDR1 SGHVS, CDR2 FQNEAQ. The CDR3 spans 15 residues. Trimming pared 1 base from V and 2 bases from J, leaving 11 bases between. The CDR3 is CASSLDRTQNTEAFF. The CDR3, as DNA: TGTGCCAGCAGCTTAGATCGGACTCAAAACACTGAAGCTTTCTTT.

This clonotype came up many times. The chain recombines TRBV7-2 with TRBJ1-3; 7 bases agree with TRBD1. The CDR3 has 16 residues. CDR1 is SGHTA, CDR2 FQGNSA, per germline. J gave up 0 bases and V 8 bases, and 10 bases lay outside the gene matches. The CDR3 nucleotides are TGTGCCAGCCAACAGGGGTCTGTGGGCTCTGGAAACACCATATATTTT. This gives the protein CASQQGSVGSGNTIYF.

The table lists this clonotype with many counts. The chain carries TRBV12-3 or TRBV12-4 and TRBJ1-1, with TRBD1 matching 7 bases. The CDR3 spans 13 residues. V lost 6 bases, J lost 1 base, and 2 bases stayed unmatched. The CDR3 DNA reads as TGTGCCAGCAGGTGGACAGGGAACACTGAAGCTTTCTTT. The encoded protein is CASRWTGNTEAFF.

At least ten counts were recorded for this clonotype. CDR3 nucleotide sequence: TGTGCCATCTGGGGAGGGGTGGTGAACACTGAAGCTTTCTTT. Translating it yields CAIWGGVVNTEAFF. V usage is TRBV10-3 and J usage is TRBJ1-1; a possible D gene is TRBD1 (5 bases). V was shortened by 8 bases and J by 0 bases, with 13 bases between the two germline ends. From germline, CDR1 is ENHRY and CDR2 SYGVKD. The CDR3 length is 14 residues.

This clonotype was observed a few times. The chain links TRBV6-1 to TRBJ2-1; a possible D gene is TRBD2 (6 bases). Germline CDR1 reads MNHNS; CDR2 reads SASEGT. Trimming pared 4 bases from V and 5 bases from J, leaving 12 bases between. This CDR3 is 14 amino acids long. CDR3: CASSGLGVDNEQFF. In DNA, the CDR3 is TGTGCCAGCAGTGGACTAGGGGTTGACAATGAGCAGTTCTTC.

This clonotype has just a few counts. CDR3 in amino acids: CASSLRSVRAGELFF. The DNA for the CDR3 is TGTGCCAGCAGCTTGCGATCGGTGCGGGCCGGGGAGCTGTTTTTT. This chain uses TRBV5-6 with TRBJ2-2; D might be TRBD2 (5 bases). The CDR3 spans 15 residues. In germline, CDR1 is SGHDT, CDR2 YYEEEE. V dropped 1 base and J dropped 6 bases, with 13 bases sitting between them.